A single sample is the source of the 19 T cell receptor beta chains below, sequenced in a study of T cells in Graves' hyperthyroidism and ophthalmopathy. RNA transcripts provided the source from which TCR beta CDR3 regions were amplified. The HTBI set primed first-round TCR CDR3 RT-PCR. One entry per CDR3 protein results from TCRdb running MiXCR on the multiplex PCR reads. The sample lists approximately 400,000 distinct CDR3 sequences, around a sixth occurring once. Material for sequencing was blood. The receptors were sampled from a woman aged 18-29 years with Graves' hyperthyroidism.

This clonotype appeared many times. The chain uses TRBV6-1 and TRBJ1-4, with D possibly TRBD1 on 6 matching bases. This CDR3 has 13 amino acids. The V gene lost 8 bases and the J gene lost 6 bases, with 13 bases spanning the gap. Germline values: CDR1 MNHNS, CDR2 SASEGT. CDR3 sequence reads: CASQLQGDEKLFF. The CDR3 DNA sequence: TGTGCCAGCCAATTACAGGGAGATGAAAAACTGTTTTTT.

The chain joins TRBV19 to TRBJ2-3; D remains unclear. CDR1 and CDR2 (germline): LNHDA, SQIVND (reference sequence). CDR3 length: 12 amino acids. Trimming stripped 9 bases from V and 6 bases from J, with 13 bases between. For the CDR3, the DNA is TGTGCCAGCATCTCCTCTGGGGATACGCAGTATTTT. This codes for CASISSGDTQYF.

The chain recombines TRBV5-1 with TRBJ2-6; unclear D gene. The CDR3 sequence is 15 residues long. Germline V lookup: CDR1 SGHRS, CDR2 YFSETQ. Trimming took 0 bases from V and 2 from J, leaving 6 bases between them. For the CDR3, the DNA is TGCGCCAGCAGCTTGGACGGTGCTGGGGCCAACGTCCTGACTTTC. Protein: CASSLDGAGANVLTF.

This clonotype was observed at least ten times. The V and J genes are TRBV6-1 and TRBJ2-1, with D possibly being TRBD1 or TRBD2 (6 bases each). V was shortened by 7 bases and J by 8 bases, with 21 bases between the two germline ends. This CDR3 is 15 amino acids long. CDR1 is MNHNS, CDR2 SASEGT, per germline. CDR3 in DNA: TGTGCCAGCACCGAGGGGTGGGGGGCAGGGCATGAGCAGTTCTTC. It is translated as CASTEGWGAGHEQFF.

This clonotype was found many times. The CDR3 loop reads CASSPSSGTKQTQYF. The CDR3 bases are TGTGCCAGCAGCCCGTCTTCCGGGACTAAACAGACCCAGTACTTC. The chain uses TRBV5-8 and TRBJ2-5; 7 positions agree with TRBD2. With V trimmed by 4 bases and J by 6 bases, 12 bases remained unmatched. The length of the CDR3 is 15 residues. CDR1 and CDR2 (germline): SGHTS, YDEGEE.

In this sample, this clonotype turned up many times. The chain joins TRBV18 to TRBJ2-3, with D hard to call. There are 14 residues in the CDR3. Germline assignment: CDR1 KGHSH and CDR2 LQKENI. Deletions cut 2 bases from V and 2 bases from J, with 8 bases between. The CDR3 protein is CASSPKAVTDTQYF. The CDR3, as DNA: TGTGCCAGCTCACCAAAAGCAGTCACAGATACGCAGTATTTT. Full variable domain (missing parts from reference TRBV18 and TRBJ2-3): NAGVMQNPRHLVRRRGQEARLRCSPMKGHSHVYWYRQLPEEGLKFMVYLQKENIIDESGMPKERFSAEFPKEGPSILRIQQVVRGDSAAYFCASSPKAVTDTQYFGPGTRLTVL.

On this clonotype: This may be a read error, as it is one base from a much larger clone. The gene calls are TRBV2 and TRBJ2-7, with a weak D call TRBD2 (5 bases). The CDR3 has 13 residues. V lost 7 bases, J lost 4 bases, and 14 bases lay in between. Germline CDR1 and CDR2: SNHLY and FYNNEI. The CDR3 DNA reads as TGTGCCAGCAAGGGTCCGGGGAAGTACGAGCAGTACTTC. Encoded protein: CASKGPGKYEQYF.

The chain joins TRBV6-1 to TRBJ1-5, with 9 bases aligning to TRBD1. Looked up from germline, CDR1 is MNHNS and CDR2 is SASEGT. The CDR3 covers 16 residues. V was pared by 5 bases and J by 2 bases, with 7 bases of the junction left unmatched. In DNA form, the CDR3 reads TGTGCCAGCAGTAAGGGGACAGGGAATGGCAATCAGCCCCAGCATTTT. Encoded protein: CASSKGTGNGNQPQHF.

This clonotype was counted at least ten times. The J gene is TRBJ2-7, the V gene TRBV7-8; D possibly corresponds to TRBD1 (6 bases). V lost 1 base and J lost 5, with 18 bases in between. The CDR3 is 16 residues long. The V gene's germline CDR1 is SGHVS and CDR2 FQNEAQ. CDR3 in amino acids: CASSLVGRDRSHEQYF. In DNA form, the CDR3 reads TGTGCCAGCAGCTTAGTCGGGCGTGACAGGAGTCACGAGCAGTACTTC.

This clonotype has only a few counts. The rearrangement links TRBV11-3 to TRBJ2-2; 12 bases are shared with TRBD2. Germline V gene sequence: CDR1 SGHNT, CDR2 YENEEA. The CDR3 spans 16 residues. V shed 4 bases, J shed 6 bases, and the junction held 6 bases outside the gene matches. CDR3 sequence reads: CASSYASGGASGELFF. DNA for the CDR3: TGTGCCAGCAGCTACGCTAGCGGGGGGGCCTCCGGGGAGCTGTTTTTT.

This clonotype was seen ten or more times. The chain employs TRBV6-6 and TRBJ1-2; D is perhaps TRBD1 (5 bases). V lost 0 bases to trimming and J lost 2 bases, with 7 bases between them. CDR1 MNHNY and CDR2 SVGAGI come from the germline V gene (reference sequence). The CDR3 is made up of 14 amino acids. Written as DNA, the CDR3 is TGTGCCAGCAGTTACTCGACAGTCAACTATGGCTACACCTTC. Encoded protein: CASSYSTVNYGYTF.

This clonotype was observed many times. This chain connects TRBV7-3 to TRBJ2-3; D not certain. Trimming stripped 5 bases from V and 1 base from J, with 10 bases between. This CDR3 has 14 amino acids. CDR1 is SGHTA, CDR2 FQGTGA, per germline. CDR3 amino acids: CASSLAVGTDTQYF. The DNA for the CDR3 is TGTGCCAGCAGCCTGGCCGTCGGCACAGATACGCAGTATTTT.

This clonotype was counted many times. This chain joins TRBV11-3 and TRBJ2-7; no firm D call. V was clipped by 1 base and J by 5 bases, with 9 bases between them. The CDR3 is 13 residues long. The V gene's germline CDR1 is SGHNT and CDR2 YENEEA. The CDR3 nucleotides are TGTGCCAGCAGCTTAGCACTACGGAACGAGCAGTACTTC. It translates to CASSLALRNEQYF.

This clonotype was seen more than once but under ten times. The V gene is TRBV27, the J gene TRBJ1-2, with 7 bases aligning to TRBD1. The CDR3 totals 15 residues. The germline V gene encodes CDR1 MNHEY and CDR2 SMNVEV (reference sequence). The V gene end was trimmed by 5 bases and the J gene end by 8 bases; junction bases not matched to a gene: 14. CDR3 coding DNA: TGTGCCAGCAGTGCCTACCCCCAGGGGGTGGGAGGCTACACCTTC. Encoded protein: CASSAYPQGVGGYTF.

The chain links TRBV19 to TRBJ1-1; the D gene is possibly TRBD1 (6 bases). CDR1 is LNHDA, CDR2 SQIVND, per germline (reference sequence). Trimming removed 10 bases from V and 1 base from J, with 10 bases in between. The CDR3 sequence is 12 residues long. The CDR3 DNA follows: TGTGCCACACGGACAGCGAACACTGAAGCTTTCTTT. Amino acid sequence: CATRTANTEAFF.

This clonotype has ten or more counts. CDR3 protein: CASSDGRVSGNTIYF. CDR3 sequence (DNA): TGTGCCAGCAGTGATGGCAGGGTCTCTGGAAACACCATATATTTT. The genes are TRBV12-3 or TRBV12-4 and TRBJ1-3, with D perhaps TRBD1 (5 bases). Trimming removed 5 bases from V and 0 bases from J, with 11 bases in between. CDR3 size: 15 residues.

The chain links TRBV12-5 to TRBJ2-6; TRBD1 matches 7 bases. CDR1 and CDR2 (germline): LGHNT, FRNRAP. This CDR3 comprises 15 residues. Trimming took 4 bases from V and 2 from J; bases not matched to a gene: 2. As DNA, the CDR3 is TGTGCTAGTGGTTCCGGACAGGCTGGGGCCAACGTCCTGACTTTC. This encodes CASGSGQAGANVLTF.

This clonotype was seen ten or more times. The V gene is TRBV18, the J gene TRBJ2-3; 9 positions agree with TRBD2. The V segment lost 1 base and the J segment 6 bases; nucleotides outside the gene matches: 5. From germline, CDR1 is KGHSH and CDR2 LQKENI. The CDR3 is made up of 15 amino acids. The CDR3 DNA is TGTGCCAGCTCACCACGCGCTAGCGGGACGGATACGCAGTATTTT. It yields the protein CASSPRASGTDTQYF.

This clonotype has ten or more counts. Mismatch with germline at one junction end may stem from a read error. The chain recombines TRBV2 with TRBJ2-7; tentatively, D is TRBD2 (6 bases). CDR3 length: 13 residues. Germline loops: CDR1 SNHLY, CDR2 FYNNEI. The CDR3 loop is CAQGRDFSHEQYF. The DNA of the CDR3 is TGTGCCCAAGGGCGGGACTTCTCCCACGAGCAGTACTTC.